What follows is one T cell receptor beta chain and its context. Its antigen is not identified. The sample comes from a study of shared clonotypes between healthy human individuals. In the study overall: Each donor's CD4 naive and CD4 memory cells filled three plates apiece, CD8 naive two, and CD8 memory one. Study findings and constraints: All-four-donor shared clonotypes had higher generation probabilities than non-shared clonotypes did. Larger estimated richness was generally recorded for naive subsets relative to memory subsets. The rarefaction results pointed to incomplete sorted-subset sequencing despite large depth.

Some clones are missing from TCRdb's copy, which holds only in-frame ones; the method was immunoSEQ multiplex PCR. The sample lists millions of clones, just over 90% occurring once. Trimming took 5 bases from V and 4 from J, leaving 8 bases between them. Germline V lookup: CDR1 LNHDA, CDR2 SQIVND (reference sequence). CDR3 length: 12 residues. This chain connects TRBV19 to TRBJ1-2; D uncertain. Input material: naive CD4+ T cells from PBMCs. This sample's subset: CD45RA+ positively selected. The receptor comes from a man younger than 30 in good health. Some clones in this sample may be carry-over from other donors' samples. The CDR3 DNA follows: TGTGCCAGTAGTGTGAAGGGCTATGGCTACACCTTC. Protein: CASSVKGYGYTF.